This TCR beta chain was profiled in a study of monozygotic twins with inflammatory bowel disease. General observations from the study: The analysis did not separate different T cell subtypes.

With regard to this clonotype: The antigen is undetermined.

There were roughly 4,000 ng of total RNA used for each TCR library. One entry per CDR3 protein, without DNA, is what TCRdb gives after re-calling the 5' RACE reads. Its table lists some 440,000 distinct CDR3 sequences. The CDR3 has 13 residues. Looked up from germline, CDR1 is ENHRY and CDR2 is SYGVKD. The specimen was blood. The sequence came from a human donor with ulcerative colitis or Crohn's disease, or a healthy co-twin of an affected twin (not recorded which). J is TRBJ1-1 and V is TRBV10-3; TCRdb names TRBD1, which stays unverified in the absence of DNA. Here the CDR3 reads CAISGQVNTEAFF.